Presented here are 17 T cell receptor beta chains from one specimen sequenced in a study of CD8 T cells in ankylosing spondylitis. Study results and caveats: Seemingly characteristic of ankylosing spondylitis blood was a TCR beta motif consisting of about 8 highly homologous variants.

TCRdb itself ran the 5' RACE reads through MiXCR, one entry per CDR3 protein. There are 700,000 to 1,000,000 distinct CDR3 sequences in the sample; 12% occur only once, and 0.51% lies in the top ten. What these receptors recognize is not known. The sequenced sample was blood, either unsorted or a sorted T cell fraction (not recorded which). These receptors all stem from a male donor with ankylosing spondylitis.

CDR3 coding DNA: TGCGCCAGCAGCGTAGCGGGAGGCGTAACAGATACGCAGTATTTT. Translated, it gives CASSVAGGVTDTQYF. The V call is TRBV5-1, the J call TRBJ2-3; TRBD2 aligns across 10 bases. CDR1 and CDR2 (germline): SGHRS, YFSETQ. Trimming cost V 4 bases and J 3 bases; bases outside gene matches: 5. The CDR3 consists of 15 residues.

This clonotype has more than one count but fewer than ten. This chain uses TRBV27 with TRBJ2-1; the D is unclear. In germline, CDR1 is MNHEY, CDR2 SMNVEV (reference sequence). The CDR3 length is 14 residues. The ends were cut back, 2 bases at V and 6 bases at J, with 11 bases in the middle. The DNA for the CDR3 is TGTGCCAGCAGTTTACCCAGTTTAATCAATGAGCAGTTCTTC. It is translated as CASSLPSLINEQFF.

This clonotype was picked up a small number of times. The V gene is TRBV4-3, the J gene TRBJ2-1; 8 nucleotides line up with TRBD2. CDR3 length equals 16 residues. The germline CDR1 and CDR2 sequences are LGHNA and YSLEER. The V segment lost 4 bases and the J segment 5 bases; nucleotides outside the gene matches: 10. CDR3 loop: CASSPTRGRGDNEQFF. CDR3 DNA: TGCGCCAGCAGCCCCACCCGAGGGCGGGGGGACAATGAGCAGTTCTTC.

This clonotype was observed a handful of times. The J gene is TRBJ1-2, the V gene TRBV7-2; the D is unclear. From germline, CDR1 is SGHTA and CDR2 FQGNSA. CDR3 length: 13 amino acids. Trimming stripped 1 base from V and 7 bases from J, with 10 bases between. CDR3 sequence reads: CASSLEREAGYTF. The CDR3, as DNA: TGTGCCAGCAGCTTAGAAAGGGAGGCTGGCTACACCTTC.

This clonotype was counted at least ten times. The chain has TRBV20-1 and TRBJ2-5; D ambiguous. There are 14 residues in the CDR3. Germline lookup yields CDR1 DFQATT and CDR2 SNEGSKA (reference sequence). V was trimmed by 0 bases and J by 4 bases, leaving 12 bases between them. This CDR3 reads CSARDPGLGETQYF. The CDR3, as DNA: TGCAGTGCTAGAGATCCCGGCCTGGGAGAGACCCAGTACTTC.

CDR3 sequence (DNA): TGCGCCAGCAGCCAAGGGGACCGCACAGATACGCAGTATTTT. It translates to CASSQGDRTDTQYF. J is TRBJ2-3 and V is TRBV4-3; either TRBD1 or TRBD2 may fit D (5 bases each). CDR1 and CDR2 (germline): LGHNA, YSLEER. Trimming took 1 base from V and 1 from J, leaving 6 bases between them. CDR3 length: 14 amino acids.

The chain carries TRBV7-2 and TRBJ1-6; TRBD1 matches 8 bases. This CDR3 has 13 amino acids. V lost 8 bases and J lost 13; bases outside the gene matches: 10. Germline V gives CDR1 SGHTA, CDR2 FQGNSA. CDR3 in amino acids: CASFRDRSDPLHF. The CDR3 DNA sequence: TGTGCCAGCTTCCGGGACAGGTCCGACCCCCTCCACTTT.

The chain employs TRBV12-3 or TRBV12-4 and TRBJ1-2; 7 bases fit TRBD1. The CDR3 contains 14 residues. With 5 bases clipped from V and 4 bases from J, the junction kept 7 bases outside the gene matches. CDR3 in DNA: TGTGCCAGCAGTCTACAGACAGGGACCTATGGCTACACCTTC. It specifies CASSLQTGTYGYTF.

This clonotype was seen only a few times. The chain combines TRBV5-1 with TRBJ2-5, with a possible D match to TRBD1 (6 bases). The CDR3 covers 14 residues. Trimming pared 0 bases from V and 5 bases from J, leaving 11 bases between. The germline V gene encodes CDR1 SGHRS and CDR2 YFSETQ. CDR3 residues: CASSLDRVDETQYF. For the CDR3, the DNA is TGCGCCAGCAGCTTGGACAGGGTCGACGAGACCCAGTACTTC.

The chain's CDR3 is CASNRAGISSYNEQFF. The CDR3 DNA sequence: TGTGCCAGTAACCGAGCCGGGATTAGCTCCTACAATGAGCAGTTCTTC. J is TRBJ2-1 and V is TRBV19; D might be TRBD2 (5 bases). The germline CDR1 and CDR2 sequences are LNHDA and SQIVND (reference sequence). The V and J ends lost 7 bases and 0 bases respectively, with 16 bases between them. The CDR3 runs to 16 residues.

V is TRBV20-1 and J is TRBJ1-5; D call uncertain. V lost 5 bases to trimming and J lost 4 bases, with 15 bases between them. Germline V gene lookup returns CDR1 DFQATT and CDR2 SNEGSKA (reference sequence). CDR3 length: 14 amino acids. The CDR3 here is CSAYLGRPNQPQHF. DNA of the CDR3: TGCAGTGCTTACCTCGGGAGACCGAATCAGCCCCAGCATTTT.

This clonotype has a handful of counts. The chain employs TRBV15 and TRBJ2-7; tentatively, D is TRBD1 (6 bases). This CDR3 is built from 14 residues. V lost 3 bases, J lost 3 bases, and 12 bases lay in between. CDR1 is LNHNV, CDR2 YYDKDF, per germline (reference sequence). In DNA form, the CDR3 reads TGTGCCACCAGCAGTCCCGCAGGGGACTACGAGCAGTACTTC. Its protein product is CATSSPAGDYEQYF. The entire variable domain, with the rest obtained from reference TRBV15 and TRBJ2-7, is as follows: DAMVIQNPRYQVTQFGKPVTLSCSQTLNHNVMYWYQQKSSQAPKLLFHYYDKDFNNEADTPDNFQSRRPNTSFCFLDIRSPGLGDTAMYLCATSSPAGDYEQYFGPGTRLTVT.

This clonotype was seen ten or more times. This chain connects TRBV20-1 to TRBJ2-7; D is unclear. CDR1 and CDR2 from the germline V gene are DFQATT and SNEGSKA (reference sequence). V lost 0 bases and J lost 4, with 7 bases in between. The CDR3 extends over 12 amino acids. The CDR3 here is CSARDLFYEQYF. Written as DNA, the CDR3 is TGCAGTGCTAGAGATCTCTTTTACGAGCAGTACTTC.

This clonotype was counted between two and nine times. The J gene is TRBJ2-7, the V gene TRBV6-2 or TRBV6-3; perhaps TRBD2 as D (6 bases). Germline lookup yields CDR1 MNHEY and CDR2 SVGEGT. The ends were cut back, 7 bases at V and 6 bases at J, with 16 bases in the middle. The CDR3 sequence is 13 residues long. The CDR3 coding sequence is TGTGCCAGCACACGACGGGGGTTTAGCGAGCAGTACTTC. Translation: CASTRRGFSEQYF.

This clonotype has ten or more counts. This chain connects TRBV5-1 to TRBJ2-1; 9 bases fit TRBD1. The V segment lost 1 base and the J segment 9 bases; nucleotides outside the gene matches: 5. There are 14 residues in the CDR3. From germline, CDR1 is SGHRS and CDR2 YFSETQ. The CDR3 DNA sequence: TGCGCCAGCAGCTTGAGGGACAGGGTTTCTGAGCAGTTCTTC. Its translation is CASSLRDRVSEQFF. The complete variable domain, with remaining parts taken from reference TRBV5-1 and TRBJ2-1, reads KAGVTQTPRYLIKTRGQQVTLSCSPISGHRSVSWYQQTPGQGLQFLFEYFSETQRNKGNFPGRFSGRQFSNSRSEMNVSTLELGDSALYLCASSLRDRVSEQFFGPGTRLTVL.

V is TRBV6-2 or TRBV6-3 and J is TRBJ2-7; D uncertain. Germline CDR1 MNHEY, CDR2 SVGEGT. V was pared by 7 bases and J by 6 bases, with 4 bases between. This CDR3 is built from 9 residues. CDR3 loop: CASTAEQYF. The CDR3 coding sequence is TGTGCCAGCACGGCCGAGCAGTACTTC.

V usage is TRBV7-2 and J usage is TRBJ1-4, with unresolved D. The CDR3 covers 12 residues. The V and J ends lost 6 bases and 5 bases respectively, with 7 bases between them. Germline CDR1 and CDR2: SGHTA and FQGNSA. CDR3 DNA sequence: TGTGCCAGCAGTTTCTACAATGAAAAACTGTTTTTT. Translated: CASSFYNEKLFF.